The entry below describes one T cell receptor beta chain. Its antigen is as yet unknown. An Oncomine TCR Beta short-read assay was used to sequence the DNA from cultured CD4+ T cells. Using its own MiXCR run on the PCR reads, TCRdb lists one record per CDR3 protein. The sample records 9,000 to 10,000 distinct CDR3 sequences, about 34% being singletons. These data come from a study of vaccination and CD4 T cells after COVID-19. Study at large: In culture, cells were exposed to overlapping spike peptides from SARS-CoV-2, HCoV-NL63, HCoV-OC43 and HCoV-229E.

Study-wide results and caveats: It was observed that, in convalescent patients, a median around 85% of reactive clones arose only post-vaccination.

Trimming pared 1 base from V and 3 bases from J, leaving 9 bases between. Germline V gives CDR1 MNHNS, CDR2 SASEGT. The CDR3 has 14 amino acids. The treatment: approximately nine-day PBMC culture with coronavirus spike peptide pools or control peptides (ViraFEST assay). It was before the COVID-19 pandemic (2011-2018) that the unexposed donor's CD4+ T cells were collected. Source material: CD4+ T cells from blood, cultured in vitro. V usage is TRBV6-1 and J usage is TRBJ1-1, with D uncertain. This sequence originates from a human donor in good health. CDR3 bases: TGTGCCAGCAGTGAAGACCTAGACTACACTGAAGCTTTCTTT. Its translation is CASSEDLDYTEAFF.